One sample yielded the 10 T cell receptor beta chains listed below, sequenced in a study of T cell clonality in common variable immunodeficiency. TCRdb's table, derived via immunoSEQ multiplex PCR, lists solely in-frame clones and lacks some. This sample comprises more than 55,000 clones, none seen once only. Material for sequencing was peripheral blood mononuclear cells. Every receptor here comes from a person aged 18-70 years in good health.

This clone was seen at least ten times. The chain's CDR3 is CASSLGQGGYGYTF. The DNA read from the CDR3 is TGTGCCAGCAGCTTGGGACAGGGAGGCTATGGC. This rearrangement joins TRBV5-4 to TRBJ1-2, with 7 bases lining up with TRBD1. The read finishes 3 residues shy of the CDR3 end, and the germline J gene is used to complete it. J lost 4 bases, V lost 0 bases, and 3 bases had no gene match. Looked up from germline, CDR1 is SGHNT and CDR2 is YYREEE (reference sequence). The CDR3 loop spans 14 amino acids.

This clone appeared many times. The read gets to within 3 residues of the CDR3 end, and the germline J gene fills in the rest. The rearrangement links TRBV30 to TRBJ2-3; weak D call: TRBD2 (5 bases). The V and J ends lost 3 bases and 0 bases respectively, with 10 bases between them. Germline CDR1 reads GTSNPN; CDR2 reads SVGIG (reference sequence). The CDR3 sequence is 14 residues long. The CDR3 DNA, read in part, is TGTGCCTGGAGCAATCAGCGGAGCACAGATACG. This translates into CAWSNQRSTDT. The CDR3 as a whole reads CAWSNQRSTDTQYF.

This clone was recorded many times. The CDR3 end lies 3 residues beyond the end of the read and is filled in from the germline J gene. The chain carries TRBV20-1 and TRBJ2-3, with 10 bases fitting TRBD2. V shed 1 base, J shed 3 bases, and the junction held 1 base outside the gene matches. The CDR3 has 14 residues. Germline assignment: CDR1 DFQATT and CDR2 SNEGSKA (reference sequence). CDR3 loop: CSARATSGTDTQYF. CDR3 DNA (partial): TGCAGTGCTAGAGCGACTAGCGGGACAGATACG.

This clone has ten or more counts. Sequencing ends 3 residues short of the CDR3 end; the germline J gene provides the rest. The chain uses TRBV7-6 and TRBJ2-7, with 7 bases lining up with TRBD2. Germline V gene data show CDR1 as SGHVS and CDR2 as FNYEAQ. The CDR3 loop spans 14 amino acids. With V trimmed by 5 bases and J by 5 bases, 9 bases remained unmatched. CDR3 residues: CASSPRAGANEQYF. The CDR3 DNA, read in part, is TGTGCCAGCAGCCCCCGGGCGGGAGCAAACGAG.

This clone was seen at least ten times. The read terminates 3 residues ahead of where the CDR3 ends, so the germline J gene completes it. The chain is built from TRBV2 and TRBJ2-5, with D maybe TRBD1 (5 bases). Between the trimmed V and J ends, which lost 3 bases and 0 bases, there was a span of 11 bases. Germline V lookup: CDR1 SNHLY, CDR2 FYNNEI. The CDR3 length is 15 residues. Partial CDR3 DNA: TGTGCCAGCAGTGAGGGGCCGGTCCACCAAGAGACC. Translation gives CASSEGPVHQET. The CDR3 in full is CASSEGPVHQETQYF. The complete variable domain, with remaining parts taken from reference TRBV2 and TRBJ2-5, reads EPEVTQTPSHQVTQMGQEVILRCVPISNHLYFYWYRQILGQKVEFLVSFYNNEISEKSEIFDDQFSVERPDGSNFTLKIRSTKLEDSAMYFCASSEGPVHQETQYFGPGTRLLVL.

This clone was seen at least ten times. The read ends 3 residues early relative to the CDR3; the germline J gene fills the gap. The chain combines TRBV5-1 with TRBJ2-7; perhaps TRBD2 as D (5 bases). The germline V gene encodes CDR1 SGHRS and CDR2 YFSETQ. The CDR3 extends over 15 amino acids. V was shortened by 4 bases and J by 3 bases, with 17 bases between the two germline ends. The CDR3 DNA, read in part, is TGCGCCAGCAGCACCACCGGGCTAGCAAGCTACGAG. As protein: CASSTTGLASYE. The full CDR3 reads CASSTTGLASYEQYF. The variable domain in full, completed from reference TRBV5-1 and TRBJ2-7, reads KAGVTQTPRYLIKTRGQQVTLSCSPISGHRSVSWYQQTPGQGLQFLFEYFSETQRNKGNFPGRFSGRQFSNSRSEMNVSTLELGDSALYLCASSTTGLASYEQYFGPGTRLTVT.

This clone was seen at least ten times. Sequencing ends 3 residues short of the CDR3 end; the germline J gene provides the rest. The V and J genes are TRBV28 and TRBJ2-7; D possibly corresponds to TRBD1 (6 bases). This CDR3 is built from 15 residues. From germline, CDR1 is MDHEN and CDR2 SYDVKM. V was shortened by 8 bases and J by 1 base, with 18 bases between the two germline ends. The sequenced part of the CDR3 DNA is TGTGCCAGCGTACCCCCAGGGGCACTATCCTACGAG. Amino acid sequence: CASVPPGALSYE. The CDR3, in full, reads CASVPPGALSYEQYF.

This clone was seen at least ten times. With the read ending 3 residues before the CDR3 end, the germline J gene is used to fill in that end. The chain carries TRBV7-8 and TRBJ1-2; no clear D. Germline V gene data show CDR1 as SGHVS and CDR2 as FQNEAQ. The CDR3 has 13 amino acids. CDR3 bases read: TGTGCCAGCAGCTCCCTAGAGCGAGGAGGC. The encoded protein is CASSSLERGG. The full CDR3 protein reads CASSSLERGGYTF. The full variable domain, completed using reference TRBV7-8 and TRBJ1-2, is GAGVSQSPRYKVAKRGQDVALRCDPISGHVSLFWYQQALGQGPEFLTYFQNEAQLDKSGLPSDRFFAERPEGSVSTLKIQRTQQEDSAVYLCASSSLERGGYTFGSGTRLTVV.

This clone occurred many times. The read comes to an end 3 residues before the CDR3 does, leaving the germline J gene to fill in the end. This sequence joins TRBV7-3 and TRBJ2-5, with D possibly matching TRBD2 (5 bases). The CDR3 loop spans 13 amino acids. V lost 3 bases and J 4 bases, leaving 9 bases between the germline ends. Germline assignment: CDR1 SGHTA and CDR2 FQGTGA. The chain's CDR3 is CASSFNAGETQYF. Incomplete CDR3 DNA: TGTGCCAGCAGCTTTAATGCGGGAGAGACC.

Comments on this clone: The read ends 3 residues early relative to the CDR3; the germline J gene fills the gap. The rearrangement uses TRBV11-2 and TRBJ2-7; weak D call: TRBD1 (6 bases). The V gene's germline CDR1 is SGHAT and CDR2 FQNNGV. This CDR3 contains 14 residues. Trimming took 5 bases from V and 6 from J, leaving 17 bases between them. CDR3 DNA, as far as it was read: TGTGCCAGCAGCCCCTTGGGGCAGGGGATCGAG. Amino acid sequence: CASSPLGQGIE. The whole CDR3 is CASSPLGQGIEQYF.